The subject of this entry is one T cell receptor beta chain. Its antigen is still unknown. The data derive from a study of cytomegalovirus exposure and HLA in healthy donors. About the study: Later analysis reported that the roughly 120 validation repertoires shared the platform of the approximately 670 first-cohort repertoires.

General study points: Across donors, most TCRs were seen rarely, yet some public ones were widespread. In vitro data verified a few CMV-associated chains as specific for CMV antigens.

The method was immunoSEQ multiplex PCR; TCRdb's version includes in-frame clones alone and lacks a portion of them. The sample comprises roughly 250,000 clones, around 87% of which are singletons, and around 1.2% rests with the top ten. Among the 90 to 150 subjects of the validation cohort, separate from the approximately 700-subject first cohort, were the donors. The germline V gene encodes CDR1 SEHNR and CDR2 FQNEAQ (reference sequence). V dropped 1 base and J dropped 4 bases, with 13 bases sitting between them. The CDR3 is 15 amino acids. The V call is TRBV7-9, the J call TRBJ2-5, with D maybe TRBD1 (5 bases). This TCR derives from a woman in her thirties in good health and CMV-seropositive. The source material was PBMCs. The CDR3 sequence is CASSLGTSSRETQYF. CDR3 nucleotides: TGTGCCAGCAGCTTAGGGACATCGTCGCGAGAGACCCAGTACTTC.